This TCR beta chain was sequenced in a study of blood T cells in healthy people across ages. Study results and limitations: As age increased, TCR beta diversity per million T cells fell in a roughly linear fashion. Nothing was known about donor CMV status, and this possibly confounded expanded clonotype changes.

On this clonotype itself: Its antigen is unknown.

Germline V gene data show CDR1 as SEHNR and CDR2 as FQNEAQ (reference sequence). The ends were cut back, 5 bases at V and 0 bases at J, with 14 bases in the middle. The CDR3 contains 15 residues. Donors were systemically healthy Caucasian individuals from Russia aged about 6 to 95 years. Sample-barcoded 5' priming and a J-beta primer mix drove a second PCR of about 7 to 12 cycles. TCRdb fed the 5' RACE reads into MiXCR, producing one record per CDR3 protein. In the table there are about 780,000 distinct CDR3 sequences, roughly 25% of which are singletons. The same sample was also used in a study of T cells of mothers and their children. Per that paper: Samples were provided by three healthy Caucasian mothers and their six children.

The TCR originated in a boy younger than 18 in good health. The sample consisted of blood. V gene TRBV7-9 combines with J gene TRBJ2-7; D is tentatively TRBD1 or TRBD2 (5 bases each). Here the CDR3 reads CASSGSWDHSYEQYF. The CDR3 nucleotides read TGTGCCAGCAGCGGAAGTTGGGACCACTCCTACGAGCAGTACTTC.